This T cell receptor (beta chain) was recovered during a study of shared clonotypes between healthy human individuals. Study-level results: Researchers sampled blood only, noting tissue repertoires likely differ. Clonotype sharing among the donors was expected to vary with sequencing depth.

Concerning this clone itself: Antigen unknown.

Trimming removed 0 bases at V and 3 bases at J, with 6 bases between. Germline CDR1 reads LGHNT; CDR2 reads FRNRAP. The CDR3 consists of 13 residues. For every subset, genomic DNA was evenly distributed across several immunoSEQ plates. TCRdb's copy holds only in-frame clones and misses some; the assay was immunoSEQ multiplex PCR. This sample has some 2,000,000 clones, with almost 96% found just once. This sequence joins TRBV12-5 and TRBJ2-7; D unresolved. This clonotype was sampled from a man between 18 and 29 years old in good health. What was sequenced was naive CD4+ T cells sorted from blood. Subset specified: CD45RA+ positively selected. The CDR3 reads CASGLVNSYEQYF. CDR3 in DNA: TGTGCTAGTGGTTTGGTCAACAGCTACGAGCAGTACTTC.